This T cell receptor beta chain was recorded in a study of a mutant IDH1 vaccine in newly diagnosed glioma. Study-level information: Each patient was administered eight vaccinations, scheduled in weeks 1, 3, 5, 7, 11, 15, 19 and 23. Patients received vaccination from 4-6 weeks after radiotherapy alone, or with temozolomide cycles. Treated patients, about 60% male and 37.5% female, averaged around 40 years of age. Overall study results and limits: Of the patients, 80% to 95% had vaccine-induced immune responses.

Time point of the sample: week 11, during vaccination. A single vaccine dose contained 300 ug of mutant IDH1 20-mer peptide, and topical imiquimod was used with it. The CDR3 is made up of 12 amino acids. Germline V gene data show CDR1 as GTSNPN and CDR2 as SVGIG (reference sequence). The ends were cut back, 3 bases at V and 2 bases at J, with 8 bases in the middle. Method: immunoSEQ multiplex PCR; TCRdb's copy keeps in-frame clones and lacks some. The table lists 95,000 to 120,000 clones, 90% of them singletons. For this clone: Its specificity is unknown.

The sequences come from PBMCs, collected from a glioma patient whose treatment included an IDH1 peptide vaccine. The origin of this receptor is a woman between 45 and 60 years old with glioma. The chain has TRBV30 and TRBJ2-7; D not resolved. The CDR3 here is CAWSATTYEQYF. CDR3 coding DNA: TGTGCCTGGAGCGCAACTACCTACGAGCAGTACTTC.